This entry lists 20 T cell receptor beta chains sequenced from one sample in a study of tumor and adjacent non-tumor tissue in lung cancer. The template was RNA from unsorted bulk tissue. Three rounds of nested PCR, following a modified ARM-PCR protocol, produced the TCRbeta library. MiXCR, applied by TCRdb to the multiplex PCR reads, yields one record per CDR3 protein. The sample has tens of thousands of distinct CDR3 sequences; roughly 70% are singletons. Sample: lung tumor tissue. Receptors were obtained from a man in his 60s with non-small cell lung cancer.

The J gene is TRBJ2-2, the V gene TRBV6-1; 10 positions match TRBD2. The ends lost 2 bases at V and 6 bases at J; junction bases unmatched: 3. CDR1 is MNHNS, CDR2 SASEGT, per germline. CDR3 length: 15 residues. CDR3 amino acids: CASSELAGVAGELFF. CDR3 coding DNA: TGTGCCAGCAGTGAACTAGCGGGAGTTGCCGGGGAGCTGTTTTTT.

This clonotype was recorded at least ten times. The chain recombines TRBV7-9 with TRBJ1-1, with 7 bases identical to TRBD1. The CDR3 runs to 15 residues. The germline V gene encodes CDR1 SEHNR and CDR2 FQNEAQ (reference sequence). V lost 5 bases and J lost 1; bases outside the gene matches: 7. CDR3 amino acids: CASSILGTANTEAFF. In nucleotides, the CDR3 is TGTGCCAGCAGCATCCTCGGGACAGCGAACACTGAAGCTTTCTTT.

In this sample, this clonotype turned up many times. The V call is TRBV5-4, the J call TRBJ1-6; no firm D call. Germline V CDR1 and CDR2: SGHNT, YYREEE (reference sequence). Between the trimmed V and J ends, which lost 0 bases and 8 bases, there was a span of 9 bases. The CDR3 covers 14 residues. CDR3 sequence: CASSLDRPYSPLHF. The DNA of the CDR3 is TGTGCCAGCAGCTTGGATAGGCCCTATTCACCCCTCCACTTT.

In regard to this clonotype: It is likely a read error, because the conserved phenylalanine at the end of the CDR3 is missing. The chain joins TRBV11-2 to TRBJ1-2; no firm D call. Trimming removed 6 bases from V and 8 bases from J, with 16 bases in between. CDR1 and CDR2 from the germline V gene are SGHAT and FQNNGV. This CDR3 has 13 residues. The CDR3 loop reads CASRLLRKRGYTS. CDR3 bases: TGTGCCAGCAGATTATTGAGAAAAAGAGGCTACACCTCC.

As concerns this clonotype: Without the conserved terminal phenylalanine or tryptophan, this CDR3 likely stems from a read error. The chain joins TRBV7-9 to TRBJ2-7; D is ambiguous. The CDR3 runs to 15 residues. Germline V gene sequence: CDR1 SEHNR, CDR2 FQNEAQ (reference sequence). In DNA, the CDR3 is TGTGTCAGCAGCTTAACAGCCAGCCCTACCTACGAGCAGTACATC. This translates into CVSSLTASPTYEQYI.

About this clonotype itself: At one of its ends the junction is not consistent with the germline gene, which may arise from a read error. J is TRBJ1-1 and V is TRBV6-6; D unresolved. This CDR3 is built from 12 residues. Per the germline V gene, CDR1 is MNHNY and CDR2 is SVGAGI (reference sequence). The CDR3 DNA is TGTGCCAGCAGGAATAGAAACATTGAAGCTTTCTTT. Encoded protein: CASRNRNIEAFF.

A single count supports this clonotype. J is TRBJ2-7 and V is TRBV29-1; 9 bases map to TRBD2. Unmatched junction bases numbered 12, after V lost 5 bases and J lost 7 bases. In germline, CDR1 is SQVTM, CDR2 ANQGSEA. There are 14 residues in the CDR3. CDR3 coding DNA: TGCAGCGTTTTTGAGCGACTAGCGGACACAGAGCAGTACTTC. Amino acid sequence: CSVFERLADTEQYF.

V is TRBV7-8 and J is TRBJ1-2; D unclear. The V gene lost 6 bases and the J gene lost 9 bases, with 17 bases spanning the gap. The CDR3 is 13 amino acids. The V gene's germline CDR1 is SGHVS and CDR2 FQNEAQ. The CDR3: CASSIGVAHSYTF. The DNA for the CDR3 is TGTGCCAGCAGTATTGGCGTGGCCCATAGCTACACCTTC. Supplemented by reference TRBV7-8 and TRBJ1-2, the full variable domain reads GAGVSQSPRYKVAKRGQDVALRCDPISGHVSLFWYQQALGQGPEFLTYFQNEAQLDKSGLPSDRFFAERPEGSVSTLKIQRTQQEDSAVYLCASSIGVAHSYTFGSGTRLTVV.

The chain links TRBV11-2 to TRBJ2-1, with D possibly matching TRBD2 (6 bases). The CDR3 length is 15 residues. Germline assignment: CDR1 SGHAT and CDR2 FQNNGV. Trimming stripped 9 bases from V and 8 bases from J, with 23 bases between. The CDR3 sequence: CASGPHRGMRDEQFF. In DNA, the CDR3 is TGTGCCAGTGGCCCGCATCGGGGGATGAGGGATGAGCAGTTCTTC.

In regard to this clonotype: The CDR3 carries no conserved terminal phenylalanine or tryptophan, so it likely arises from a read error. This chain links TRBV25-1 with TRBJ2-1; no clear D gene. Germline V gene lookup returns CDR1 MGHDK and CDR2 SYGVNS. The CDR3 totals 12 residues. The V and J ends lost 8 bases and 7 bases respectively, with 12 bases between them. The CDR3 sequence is CASCGSRNEQFL. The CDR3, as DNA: TGTGCCAGCTGTGGTAGTAGGAATGAGCAGTTCTTA.

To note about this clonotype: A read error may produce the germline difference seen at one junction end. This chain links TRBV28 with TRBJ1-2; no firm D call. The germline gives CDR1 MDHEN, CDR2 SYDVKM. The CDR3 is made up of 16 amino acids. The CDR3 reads CAISFSALLANYGYTF. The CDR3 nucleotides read TGCGCCATCAGTTTTTCCGCTCTGTTAGCTAACTATGGCTACACCTTC.

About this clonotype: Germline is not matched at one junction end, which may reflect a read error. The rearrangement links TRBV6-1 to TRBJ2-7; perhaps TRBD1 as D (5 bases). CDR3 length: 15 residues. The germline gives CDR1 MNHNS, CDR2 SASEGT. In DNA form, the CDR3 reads TGCGCCAGGAGTTCTGGGGCATTCGGCTCCTACGAGCAGTACTTC. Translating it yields CARSSGAFGSYEQYF.

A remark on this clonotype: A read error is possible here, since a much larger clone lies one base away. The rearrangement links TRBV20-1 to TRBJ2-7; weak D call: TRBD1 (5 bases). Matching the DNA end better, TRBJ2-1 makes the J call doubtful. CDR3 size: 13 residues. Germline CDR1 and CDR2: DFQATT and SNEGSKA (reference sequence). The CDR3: CSASHRGSYEQFF. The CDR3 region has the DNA TGCAGTGCCAGTCATAGGGGCTCCTACGAGCAGTTCTTC.

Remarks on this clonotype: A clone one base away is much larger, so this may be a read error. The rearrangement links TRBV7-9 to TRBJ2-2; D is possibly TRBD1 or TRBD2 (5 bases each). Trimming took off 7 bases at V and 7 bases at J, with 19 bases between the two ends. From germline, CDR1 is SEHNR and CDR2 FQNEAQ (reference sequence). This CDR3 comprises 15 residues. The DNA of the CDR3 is TGTGCCAGCACCCTCCGGGGCTCGTTGGTCGGGGAGCTGTTTTTT. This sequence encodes CASTLRGSLVGELFF.

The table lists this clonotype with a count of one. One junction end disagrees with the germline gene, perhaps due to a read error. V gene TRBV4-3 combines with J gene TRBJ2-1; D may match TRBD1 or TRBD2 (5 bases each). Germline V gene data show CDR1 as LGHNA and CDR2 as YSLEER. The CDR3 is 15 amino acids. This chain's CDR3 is CASNQGWNGGNEQFF. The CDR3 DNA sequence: TGCGCCAGCAACCAAGGATGGAATGGGGGCAATGAGCAGTTCTTC.

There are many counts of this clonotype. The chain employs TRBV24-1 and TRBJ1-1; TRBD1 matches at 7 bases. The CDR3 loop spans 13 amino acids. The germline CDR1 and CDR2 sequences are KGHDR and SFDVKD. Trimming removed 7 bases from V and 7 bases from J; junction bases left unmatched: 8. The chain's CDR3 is CATSRTGVGEAFF. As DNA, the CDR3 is TGTGCCACCAGCCGAACAGGGGTGGGTGAAGCTTTCTTT.

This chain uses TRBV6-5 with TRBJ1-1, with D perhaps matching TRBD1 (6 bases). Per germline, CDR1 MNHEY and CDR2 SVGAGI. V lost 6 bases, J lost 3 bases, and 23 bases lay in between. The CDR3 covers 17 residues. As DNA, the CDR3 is TGTGCCAGCAGCCGAAGCATTGGGGGGGCCTTGGACACTGAAGCTTTCTTT. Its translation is CASSRSIGGALDTEAFF.

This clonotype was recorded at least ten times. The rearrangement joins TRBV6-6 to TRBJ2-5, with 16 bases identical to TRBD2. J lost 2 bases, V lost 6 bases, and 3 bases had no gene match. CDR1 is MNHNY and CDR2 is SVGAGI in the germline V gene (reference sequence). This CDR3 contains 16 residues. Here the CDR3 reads CASRGLAGGSQETQYF. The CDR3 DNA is TGTGCCAGCAGGGGACTAGCGGGGGGGAGTCAAGAGACCCAGTACTTC.

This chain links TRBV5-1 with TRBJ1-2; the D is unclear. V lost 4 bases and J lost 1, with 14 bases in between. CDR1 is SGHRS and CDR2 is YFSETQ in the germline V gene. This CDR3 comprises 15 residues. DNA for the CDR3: TGCGCCAGCAGCCGTATGGCAGGTGATAACTATGGCTACACCTTC. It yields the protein CASSRMAGDNYGYTF.

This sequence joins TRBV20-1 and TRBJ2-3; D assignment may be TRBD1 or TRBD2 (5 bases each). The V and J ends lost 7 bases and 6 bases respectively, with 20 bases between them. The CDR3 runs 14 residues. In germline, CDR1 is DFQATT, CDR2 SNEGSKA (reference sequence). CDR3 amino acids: CSDNPWDPRDTQYF. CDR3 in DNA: TGCAGTGATAATCCCTGGGACCCTCGGGATACGCAGTATTTT.